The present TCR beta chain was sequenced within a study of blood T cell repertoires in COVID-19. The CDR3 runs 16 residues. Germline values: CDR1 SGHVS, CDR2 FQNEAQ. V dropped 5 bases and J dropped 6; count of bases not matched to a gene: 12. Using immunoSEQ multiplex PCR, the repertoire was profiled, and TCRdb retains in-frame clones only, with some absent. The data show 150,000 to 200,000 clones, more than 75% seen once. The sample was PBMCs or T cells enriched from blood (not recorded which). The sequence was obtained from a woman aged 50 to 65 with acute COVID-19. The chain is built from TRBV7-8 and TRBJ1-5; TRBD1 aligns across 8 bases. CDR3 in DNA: TGTGCCAGCAGCCCGGCTCGGACAGGGCGTAGTCAGCCCCAGCATTTT. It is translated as CASSPARTGRSQPQHF.